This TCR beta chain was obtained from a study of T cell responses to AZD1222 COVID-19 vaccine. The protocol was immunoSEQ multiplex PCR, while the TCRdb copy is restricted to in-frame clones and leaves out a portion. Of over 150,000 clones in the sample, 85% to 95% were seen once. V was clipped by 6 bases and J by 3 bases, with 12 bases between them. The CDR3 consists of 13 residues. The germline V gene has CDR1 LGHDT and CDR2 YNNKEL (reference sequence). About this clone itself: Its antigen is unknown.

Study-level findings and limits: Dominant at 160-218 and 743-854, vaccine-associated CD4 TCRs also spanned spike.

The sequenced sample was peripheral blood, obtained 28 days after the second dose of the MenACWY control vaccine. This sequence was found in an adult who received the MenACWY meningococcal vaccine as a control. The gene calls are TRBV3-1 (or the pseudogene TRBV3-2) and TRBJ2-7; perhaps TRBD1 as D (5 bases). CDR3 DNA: TGTGCCAGCAGTAGAGACAGCCGCTACGAGCAGTACTTC. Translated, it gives CASSRDSRYEQYF.